Detailed here is one T cell receptor beta chain. Its antigen remains unidentified. The CDR3 runs to 14 residues. Germline V gene data show CDR1 as ENHRY and CDR2 as SYGVKD. V lost 10 bases to trimming and J lost 8 bases; unmatched junction nucleotides: 7. The sample belongs to a study of CD8+ T cells in alopecia areata. It was cDNA, reverse transcribed from extracted RNA, that served as the sequencing template. Clones were sequenced by immunoSEQ multiplex PCR, and TCRdb holds only the in-frame ones, with some missing. The sample includes 170,000 or so clones, almost 65% of them seen just once. General study points: Clonality exceeded that of normal scalp in lesional scalp, most notably in alopecia totalis/universalis.

The receptor was isolated from a human donor with alopecia areata. Sequences were derived from CD4+ T cells sorted from blood, sampled at week 0. The chain is built from TRBV10-3 and TRBJ2-2, with TRBD2 matching over 13 bases. CDR3 coding DNA: TGTGCCACCGGACTAGCGGGGGCCGGAGGGGAGCTGTTTTTT. Protein product: CATGLAGAGGELFF.